One sample yielded the 14 T cell receptor beta chains listed below, sequenced in a study of blood T cell repertoires in COVID-19. TCRdb keeps only in-frame clones here, not all; method: immunoSEQ multiplex PCR. This sample has a few hundred thousand clones, with more than 85% found just once. Sequencing was performed on PBMCs or T cells enriched from blood (not recorded which). The receptors here all came from a middle-aged woman who had been exposed to COVID-19.

V gene TRBV7-3 combines with J gene TRBJ2-1, with 8 bases fitting TRBD1. This CDR3 is built from 14 residues. Germline V CDR1 and CDR2: SGHTA, FQGTGA. V dropped 5 bases and J dropped 8; count of bases not matched to a gene: 8. The CDR3 reads CASSPGQGKHEQFF. Written as DNA, the CDR3 is TGTGCCAGCAGCCCCGGACAGGGAAAACATGAGCAGTTCTTC. Full variable domain (rest looked up from reference TRBV7-3 and TRBJ2-1): GAGVSQTPSNKVTEKGKYVELRCDPISGHTALYWYRQSLGQGPEFLIYFQGTGAADDSGLPNDRFFAVRPEGSVSTLKIQRTERGDSAVYLCASSPGQGKHEQFFGPGTRLTVL.

The chain couples TRBV6-5 to TRBJ1-2; D may be TRBD1 (5 bases). The CDR3 is 15 amino acids. The germline V gene encodes CDR1 MNHEY and CDR2 SVGAGI. Trimming removed 2 bases from V and 0 bases from J, with 10 bases in between. The CDR3 DNA reads as TGTGCCAGCAGTTACAGGGGCATTTCTAACTATGGCTACACCTTC. Its protein is CASSYRGISNYGYTF.

This sequence joins TRBV11-3 and TRBJ1-2; TRBD1 aligns across 12 bases. Germline V gene data show CDR1 as SGHNT and CDR2 as YENEEA. The CDR3 covers 14 residues. J was trimmed by 13 bases and V by 1 base; bases with no gene match: 7. DNA of the CDR3: TGTGCCAGCAGCTTAGGGGACAGGGGGCGCGGACGCACCTTC. Protein product: CASSLGDRGRGRTF. Variable domain in full (rest from reference TRBV11-3 and TRBJ1-2): EAGVVQSPRYKIIEKKQPVAFWCNPISGHNTLYWYLQNLGQGPELLIRYENEEAVDDSQLPKDRFSAERLKGVDSTLKIQPAELGDSAVYLCASSLGDRGRGRTFGSGTRLTVV.

The V gene is TRBV24-1, the J gene TRBJ1-6; D perhaps matches TRBD1 (5 bases). Trimming removed 4 bases from V and 10 bases from J, with 25 bases in between. Germline CDR1 and CDR2: KGHDR and SFDVKD. This CDR3 region has 18 residues. The CDR3 sequence is CATSEALVRGSRGSPLHF. Written as DNA, the CDR3 is TGTGCCACCAGTGAGGCATTGGTCCGAGGCTCCCGGGGGTCACCCCTCCACTTT.

The V and J genes are TRBV9 and TRBJ2-2; 10 nucleotides match TRBD2. J lost 6 bases, V lost 9 bases, and 8 bases had no gene match. This CDR3 is 14 amino acids long. CDR1 and CDR2 from the germline V gene are SGDLS and YYNGEE. The CDR3 sequence is CATSPSGSPGELFF. The CDR3 DNA reads as TGTGCCACCTCGCCTAGCGGGAGTCCCGGGGAGCTGTTTTTT.

The V gene is TRBV20-1, the J gene TRBJ2-3; perhaps TRBD1 as D (6 bases). The V gene lost 3 bases and the J gene lost 2 bases, with 9 bases spanning the gap. This CDR3 has 13 residues. The germline gives CDR1 DFQATT, CDR2 SNEGSKA (reference sequence). CDR3 in amino acids: CSASAGVTDTQYF. The CDR3 DNA reads TGCAGTGCTAGTGCAGGGGTCACAGATACGCAGTATTTT.

The chain has TRBV5-1 and TRBJ1-2, with D tentatively TRBD1 (6 bases). The V end was cut by 3 bases, the J end by 3 bases, with 12 bases between. Germline-derived CDR1 and CDR2 are SGHRS and YFSETQ. CDR3 length: 14 amino acids. CDR3 sequence (DNA): TGCGCCAGCAGCTCCACAGGGCCCTACTATGGCTACACCTTC. Protein product: CASSSTGPYYGYTF.

The J gene is TRBJ2-3, the V gene TRBV10-3; TRBD2 aligns across 13 bases. J was trimmed by 5 bases and V by 6 bases; bases with no gene match: 2. Germline V gene data show CDR1 as ENHRY and CDR2 as SYGVKD. This CDR3 is 14 amino acids long. CDR3 bases: TGTGCCATCAGGGGACTAGCGGGGATAGATACGCAGTATTTT. It codes for CAIRGLAGIDTQYF.

The genes are TRBV29-1 and TRBJ1-2; 8 bases agree with TRBD1. The CDR3 runs to 16 residues. Germline V gene data show CDR1 as SQVTM and CDR2 as ANQGSEA. V shed 3 bases and J 0 bases; nucleotides not matched to a gene: 9. The CDR3 nucleotides are TGCAGCGTTGATGCGACAGGGGCTTTTTCTAACTATGGCTACACCTTC. It is translated as CSVDATGAFSNYGYTF.

The rearrangement joins TRBV7-8 to TRBJ2-3, with D perhaps TRBD1 (6 bases). The CDR3 has 14 residues. V was clipped by 4 bases and J by 5 bases, with 13 bases between them. Germline V gene lookup returns CDR1 SGHVS and CDR2 FQNEAQ. The DNA for the CDR3 is TGTGCCAGCAGCTCCTCCGTCAGGGGAGATACGCAGTATTTT. It codes for CASSSSVRGDTQYF.

The chain combines TRBV6-5 with TRBJ1-3, with a tentative D call TRBD1 (5 bases). Germline assignment: CDR1 MNHEY and CDR2 SVGAGI. The CDR3 is made up of 14 amino acids. V lost 4 bases and J lost 0, with 7 bases in between. CDR3 sequence reads: CASSSGFSGNTIYF. The DNA of the CDR3 is TGTGCCAGCAGTTCAGGGTTCTCTGGAAACACCATATATTTT.

The V and J genes are TRBV27 and TRBJ1-6; no firm D call. The CDR3 has 15 amino acids. From germline, CDR1 is MNHEY and CDR2 SMNVEV (reference sequence). Trimming pared 4 bases from V and 5 bases from J, leaving 12 bases between. This CDR3 is CASSSSVSNNSPLHF. CDR3 DNA: TGTGCCAGCAGTTCGTCCGTATCTAATAATTCACCCCTCCACTTT.

The genes are TRBV7-3 and TRBJ2-1; D is possibly TRBD1 (5 bases). The CDR3 runs to 15 residues. From germline, CDR1 is SGHTA and CDR2 FQGTGA. The V end was cut by 6 bases, the J end by 2 bases, with 14 bases between. The CDR3 sequence is CASSDPGRAYNEQFF. CDR3 DNA: TGTGCCAGCAGTGACCCGGGCAGGGCCTACAATGAGCAGTTCTTC.

The gene calls are TRBV29-1 and TRBJ2-5, with a tentative D call TRBD2 (6 bases). The length of the CDR3 is 10 residues. Trimming took 8 bases from V and 5 from J, leaving 9 bases between them. The V gene's germline CDR1 is SQVTM and CDR2 ANQGSEA. As DNA, the CDR3 is TGCAGCTCTGGGGGGGAGACCCAGTACTTC. Its protein is CSSGGETQYF.